These T cell receptor beta chains were read from a single sample in a study of Graves' ophthalmopathy and Graves' hyperthyroidism. TCRdb ran MiXCR on the multiplex PCR reads and lists one entry per CDR3 protein. The data show about 220,000 distinct CDR3 sequences, roughly 21% seen once. Sequences were obtained from peripheral blood. These receptors were obtained from a woman aged 45-65 years with Graves' ophthalmopathy. Both conserved end residues are part of each CDR3. Fields, in order: D gene, V gene, clone size, J gene, CDR3 DNA, CDR3 protein. A D gene is named only where the DNA matches it firmly. Rows give clone size only sometimes, using once, few, many, or a class for an expanded clone.

d_gene: .; v_gene: TRBV30; abundance: many; j_gene: TRBJ2-7; CDR3nt: TGTGCCTGGAGTCTAGGGGGATGGGCCTACGAGCAGTACTTC; CDR3aa: CAWSLGGWAYEQYF
d_gene: TRBD1; v_gene: TRBV30; abundance: many; j_gene: TRBJ1-3; CDR3nt: TGTGCCTGGTCTCGGGACAGGGACTCTGGAAACACCATATATTTT; CDR3aa: CAWSRDRDSGNTIYF
d_gene: TRBD1; v_gene: TRBV4-2; abundance: .; j_gene: TRBJ2-7; CDR3nt: TGTGCCAGCAGCAATCAACACAGGGGGGTTACCTACGAGCAGTACTTC; CDR3aa: CASSNQHRGVTYEQYF
d_gene: TRBD1; v_gene: TRBV3-1; abundance: .; j_gene: TRBJ2-7; CDR3nt: TGTGCCAGCAGACAGACAGGGACCTACGAGCAGTACTTC; CDR3aa: CASRQTGTYEQYF
d_gene: TRBD2; v_gene: TRBV7-3; abundance: few; j_gene: TRBJ2-2; CDR3nt: TGTGCCAGCAGCCCCGCGGCTAGCGGGGAGAACACCGGGGAGCTGTTTTTT; CDR3aa: CASSPAASGENTGELFF
d_gene: TRBD1; v_gene: TRBV12-5; abundance: many; j_gene: TRBJ1-3; CDR3nt: TGTGCTAGTGGTCTAGACACAGGGGAAGCTGGAAACACCATATATTTT; CDR3aa: CASGLDTGEAGNTIYF
d_gene: .; v_gene: TRBV6-2/TRBV6-3; abundance: once; j_gene: TRBJ1-5; CDR3nt: TGTGCCAGCAGTTATTCAATCAGGCTCAATCAGCCCCAGCATTTT; CDR3aa: CASSYSIRLNQPQHF
d_gene: TRBD1; v_gene: TRBV6-1; abundance: many; j_gene: TRBJ1-2; CDR3nt: TGTGCCAGCAAAAAGGGACAGGGATATGGCTACACCTTC; CDR3aa: CASKKGQGYGYTF
d_gene: .; v_gene: TRBV6-5; abundance: many; j_gene: TRBJ1-1; CDR3nt: TGTGCCAGCAGATACGACGGGAACACTGAAGCTTTCTTT; CDR3aa: CASRYDGNTEAFF
d_gene: TRBD1; v_gene: TRBV19; abundance: many; j_gene: TRBJ1-2; CDR3nt: TGTGCCAGTAGTATCTCCCGGACAGGGATCAACTATGGCTACACCTTC; CDR3aa: CASSISRTGINYGYTF
d_gene: TRBD2; v_gene: TRBV4-2; abundance: many; j_gene: TRBJ2-7; CDR3nt: TGTGCCAGCAGCCAAGAGTCTAGCGGTTCGGGTAGGCAGTACTTC; CDR3aa: CASSQESSGSGRQYF
d_gene: .; v_gene: TRBV19; abundance: many; j_gene: TRBJ1-1; CDR3nt: TGTGCCAGTAGTATCCCGGGGCCCACGGGGGACACTGAAGCTTTCTTT; CDR3aa: CASSIPGPTGDTEAFF
d_gene: TRBD1; v_gene: TRBV28; abundance: many; j_gene: TRBJ2-7; CDR3nt: TGTGCCAGCAGTTCTCTCCGGGACAGGGGTTTCCACGAGCAGTACTTC; CDR3aa: CASSSLRDRGFHEQYF
d_gene: .; v_gene: TRBV15; abundance: many; j_gene: TRBJ1-2; CDR3nt: TGTGCCACCAGCAGGGTGACAGGAGCTTATGGCTACACCTTC; CDR3aa: CATSRVTGAYGYTF
d_gene: .; v_gene: TRBV5-8; abundance: .; j_gene: TRBJ2-2; CDR3nt: TGTGCCAGCAGCTTGCGGGAGCGGCGGGGGGAGCTGTTTTTT; CDR3aa: CASSLRERRGELFF
d_gene: TRBD1; v_gene: TRBV6-2/TRBV6-3; abundance: .; j_gene: TRBJ1-1; CDR3nt: TGTGCCAGCAGTTACGTCGGGACAGCGAACACTGAAGCTTTCTTT; CDR3aa: CASSYVGTANTEAFF
d_gene: TRBD1; v_gene: TRBV12-3/TRBV12-4; abundance: many; j_gene: TRBJ1-2; CDR3nt: TGTGCCAGCAGTTATCTTCCAGGACAGGGAATTGGCTACACCTTC; CDR3aa: CASSYLPGQGIGYTF
d_gene: .; v_gene: TRBV29-1; abundance: few; j_gene: TRBJ1-2; CDR3nt: TGCAGCGTTGAATTCCCGACAGCTAACTATGGCTACACCTTC; CDR3aa: CSVEFPTANYGYTF
d_gene: .; v_gene: TRBV5-1; abundance: many; j_gene: TRBJ1-2; CDR3nt: TGCGCCAGCAGCTTGGCCGGGACGATGGGGGACTATGGCTACACCTTC; CDR3aa: CASSLAGTMGDYGYTF
d_gene: .; v_gene: TRBV30; abundance: many; j_gene: TRBJ1-2; CDR3nt: TGTGCCTGGGGCATCTTTCAGGGGCATCACCGCTACACCTTC; CDR3aa: CAWGIFQGHHRYTF
d_gene: TRBD2; v_gene: TRBV20-1; abundance: many; j_gene: TRBJ2-5; CDR3nt: TGCAGTGCTAGATCTTGGACTAGCGGGAAGCCGTACCAAGAGACCCAGTACTTC; CDR3aa: CSARSWTSGKPYQETQYF
d_gene: .; v_gene: TRBV7-8; abundance: .; j_gene: TRBJ2-3; CDR3nt: TGTGCCAGCAGCTGGGGGATTGGAGATACGCAGTATTTT; CDR3aa: CASSWGIGDTQYF
d_gene: .; v_gene: TRBV2; abundance: many; j_gene: TRBJ1-1; CDR3nt: TGTGCCAGCAGTGGCGGGTCGGAAGCTTTCTTT; CDR3aa: CASSGGSEAFF
d_gene: .; v_gene: TRBV12-3/TRBV12-4; abundance: .; j_gene: TRBJ1-3; CDR3nt: TGTGCCAGTCTAGACAGTCGCTCTGGAAACACCATATATTTT; CDR3aa: CASLDSRSGNTIYF
d_gene: TRBD1; v_gene: TRBV28; abundance: many; j_gene: TRBJ2-7; CDR3nt: TGTGCCAGCAGAGAACAGGGGGCGAGCTCCTACGAGCAGTACTTC; CDR3aa: CASREQGASSYEQYF
d_gene: .; v_gene: TRBV19; abundance: many; j_gene: TRBJ2-7; CDR3nt: TGTGCCAGTAGTATAGCCGGCAGGGACTACGAGCAGTACTTC; CDR3aa: CASSIAGRDYEQYF
d_gene: .; v_gene: TRBV7-8; abundance: many; j_gene: TRBJ1-1; CDR3nt: TGTGCCAGCAGCCTTGTGGGGATCAGCTGGAACACTGAAGCTTTCTTT; CDR3aa: CASSLVGISWNTEAFF
d_gene: TRBD1; v_gene: TRBV7-2; abundance: .; j_gene: TRBJ1-1; CDR3nt: TGTGCCAGCATCTTCACCGGACAGGAAGCTTGCTTT; CDR3aa: CASIFTGQEACF